This paragraph reports one TCR beta chain. Antigen unknown. The assay was immunoSEQ multiplex PCR, and TCRdb's table has in-frame clones only and misses some. Among roughly 1,500,000 clones listed, about 98.5% were seen once. Division of CD4+ cells produced a CD45RA+ naive subset and a CD45RA-negative memory subset. This entry is derived from a study of shared clonotypes between healthy human individuals. The wider study: A few men and two women, aged 18 to 49, were donors. Whole-study findings and limits: What limited the represented genetic and exposure-history diversity was the small number of donors. In several donors, around 5% of naive CD4 clonotypes appeared in common.

The CDR3 consists of 17 residues. Germline CDR1 is MNHEY and CDR2 is SMNVEV (reference sequence). The V end was cut by 5 bases, the J end by 2 bases, with 20 bases between. Sequenced material: naive CD4+ T cells sorted from blood. The subset: CD45RA+ positively selected. The chain is built from TRBV27 and TRBJ2-3; perhaps TRBD1 as D (6 bases). The sequence derives from a man aged 25-40 years in good health. The chain's CDR3 is CASSPITGTPTTDTQYF. The CDR3 DNA is TGTGCCAGCAGTCCTATTACCGGGACACCTACCACAGATACGCAGTATTTT.